The 10 T cell receptor beta chains listed next were all sequenced from one sample in a study of cytomegalovirus exposure and HLA in healthy donors. This table comes from immunoSEQ multiplex PCR, and its TCRdb copy is limited to in-frame clones, with some not included. This sample has under 200,000 clones, with under 90% found just once. The specimen sequenced was PBMCs. These receptors were obtained from a young woman in good health and CMV-seropositive.

In its sample, this clone was seen once. The CDR3 DNA sequence: TGTGCCAGCAGCCCCCCCGGGGGGTACGAGCAGTACTTC. Translated: CASSPPGGYEQYF. The gene calls are TRBV6-5 and TRBJ2-7, with 7 bases matching TRBD2. Germline V gives CDR1 MNHEY, CDR2 SVGAGI. The V segment lost 6 bases and the J segment 4 bases; nucleotides outside the gene matches: 6. The CDR3 loop spans 13 amino acids.

The rearrangement joins TRBV6-4 to TRBJ2-7, with 8 nucleotides matching TRBD1. The CDR3 covers 15 residues. Germline V lookup: CDR1 MRHNA, CDR2 SNTAGT. The V and J ends lost 3 bases and 3 bases, in that order; junction bases with no gene match: 7. CDR3 sequence: CASSEGTGPYYEQYF. In nucleotides, the CDR3 is TGTGCCAGCAGTGAAGGGACAGGACCCTACTACGAGCAGTACTTC.

The count of this clone is one. The rearrangement uses TRBV7-8 and TRBJ1-5; TRBD1 is a possible D gene (6 bases). This CDR3 has 13 residues. The germline V and J ends were trimmed by 2 bases and 6 bases, with 8 bases remaining between them. Germline CDR1 is SGHVS and CDR2 is FQNEAQ. CDR3 loop: CASSLKGVQPQHF. In DNA form, the CDR3 reads TGTGCCAGCAGCTTAAAGGGGGTTCAGCCCCAGCATTTT.

The CDR3 sequence: CASSLNKSSYEQYF. The CDR3 DNA is TGTGCCAGCAGCTTGAACAAGTCCTCCTACGAGCAGTACTTC. V is TRBV6-5 and J is TRBJ2-7, with D uncertain. The CDR3 is 14 amino acids. Germline assignment: CDR1 MNHEY and CDR2 SVGAGI. The germline V and J ends were trimmed by 6 bases and 0 bases, with 12 bases remaining between them.

The V call is TRBV6-5, the J call TRBJ1-1, with D unresolved. Germline V lookup: CDR1 MNHEY, CDR2 SVGAGI. The CDR3 spans 13 residues. Between the trimmed V and J ends, which lost 5 bases and 8 bases, there was a span of 15 bases. The CDR3 nucleotides read TGTGCCAGCAGTCCTGAATTCCGGGGAGAAGCTTTCTTT. Protein sequence: CASSPEFRGEAFF.

The table lists this clone with a count of one. The rearrangement links TRBV10-1 to TRBJ2-3, with D unclear. The CDR3 has 13 amino acids. Trimming took 3 bases from V and 2 from J, leaving 6 bases between them. The germline V gene encodes CDR1 WNHNN and CDR2 SYGVQD (reference sequence). The CDR3 nucleotides read TGCGCCAGCAGTGAAGACTTCACAGATACGCAGTATTTT. This codes for CASSEDFTDTQYF.

The J gene is TRBJ2-7, the V gene TRBV10-3; 7 positions agree with TRBD1. This CDR3 has 14 residues. The V gene end was trimmed by 4 bases and the J gene end by 3 bases; junction bases not matched to a gene: 6. CDR1 is ENHRY and CDR2 is SYGVKD in the germline V gene. This CDR3 reads CAISGTGFLYEQYF. CDR3 nucleotides: TGTGCCATCAGTGGGACAGGTTTTCTCTACGAGCAGTACTTC.

The chain recombines TRBV5-1 with TRBJ1-1, with D hard to call. The CDR3 is 14 amino acids. The germline gives CDR1 SGHRS, CDR2 YFSETQ. With 0 bases removed from V and 1 base from J, the gap between germline ends came to 7 bases. CDR3 residues: CASSLGLANTEAFF. CDR3 nucleotides: TGCGCCAGCAGCTTGGGATTGGCGAACACTGAAGCTTTCTTT.

This chain uses TRBV29-1 with TRBJ2-7; the D gene is possibly TRBD2 (5 bases). The germline V gene encodes CDR1 SQVTM and CDR2 ANQGSEA. V gave up 5 bases and J gave up 5 bases, with 16 bases separating them. The CDR3 consists of 13 residues. The CDR3 region is CSVLTFLANEQYF. The CDR3 nucleotides are TGCAGCGTTTTAACTTTTTTAGCGAACGAGCAGTACTTC.

The V call is TRBV7-9, the J call TRBJ2-1, with D possibly TRBD1 on 5 matching bases. V lost 5 bases to trimming and J lost 6 bases, with 20 bases between them. CDR1 is SEHNR and CDR2 is FQNEAQ in the germline V gene (reference sequence). The CDR3 is 16 amino acids. The CDR3 sequence: CASSDRDPNYSNEQFF. CDR3 bases: TGTGCCAGCAGCGACAGAGACCCTAACTACTCCAATGAGCAGTTCTTC.